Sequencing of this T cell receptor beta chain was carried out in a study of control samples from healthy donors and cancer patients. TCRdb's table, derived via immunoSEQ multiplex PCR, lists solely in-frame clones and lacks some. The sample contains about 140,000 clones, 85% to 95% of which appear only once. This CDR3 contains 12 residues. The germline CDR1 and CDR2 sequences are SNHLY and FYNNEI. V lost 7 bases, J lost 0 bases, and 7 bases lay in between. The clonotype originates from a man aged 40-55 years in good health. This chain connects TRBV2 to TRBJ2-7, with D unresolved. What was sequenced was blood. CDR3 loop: CASIRSSYEQYF. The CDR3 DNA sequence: TGTGCCAGCATTAGGAGCTCCTACGAGCAGTACTTC. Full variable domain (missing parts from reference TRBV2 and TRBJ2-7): EPEVTQTPSHQVTQMGQEVILRCVPISNHLYFYWYRQILGQKVEFLVSFYNNEISEKSEIFDDQFSVERPDGSNFTLKIRSTKLEDSAMYFCASIRSSYEQYFGPGTRLTVT.